Detailed here is one T cell receptor (beta chain). This receptor's antigen is unknown. No quality values exist for individual bases; no much larger clone is one base distant. This entry comes from a study of blood T cell repertoires in COVID-19 (dated by TCRdb to 2019 to 2021). General notes on the study: Samples covering the acute and convalescent phases of COVID-19 were provided by collaborators in the United States, Italy and Spain. The sample metadata nearly always contained a de-identified subject ID, COVID-19 status, age in years and sex. The samples were drawn from the first 160 participants of the ongoing ImmuneRACE study and from some 1,300 subjects provided by 6 global collaborators. The prospective study material was composed of cDNA or gDNA derived from T cells, B-cell-depleted T cells, or PBMCs. The repertoires were released in a freely available public database intended as a resource for research on the immune response to SARS-CoV-2. Where available, HLA class I and class II types were taken from metadata supplied by the sample provider and were not determined by assay-based typing. Subjects who had been exposed to COVID-19, were actively infected with it, or had recovered from it provided the deeply sampled blood TCRbeta repertoires that made up the dataset. On the study overall, not on this receptor specifically: The amount of clinical and demographic metadata varied by source and participant and was provided uncurated.

TCRbeta CDR3 regions were amplified from genomic DNA by means of the immunoSEQ Assay, a bias-controlled multiplex PCR. The authors' analysis ran thus. Within the assay, amplification of reference gene primers was used to estimate how many nucleated cells each sample contained. To quantify the absolute abundance of each unique TCRbeta CDR3 rearrangement, sequence reads were collapsed and filtered. For each sample, productive Simpson clonality was calculated by taking the square root of Simpson's diversity index across productive rearrangements. Here the immuneACCESS table is served through TCRdb, limited to in-frame sequences with V and J called. Missing clones are a known gap in these copies; in checked studies unresolved V genes cover under half, and the rest lacks a known reason. V and J calls plus clone size are reproduced from that table; the DNA served to infer D and trimming. The sample data list 50,000 to 65,000 clones, and 80% to 95% of these were observed just once. The top ten hold under 5.5% of the sample.

Taken from cysteine to phenylalanine, the CDR3 has 14 residues. CDR3 DNA is the only sequence kept; it has 42 bases, read in frame from the first base. CDR1 and CDR2, looked up from the germline V gene, are MDHEN and SYDVKM. Trimmed from V: 3 bases; trimmed from J: 3 bases; junction bases lacking a gene match: 2. Each collaborating institution followed its own protocols to collect whole blood in K2EDTA tubes. For TCRbeta analysis, collaborator samples were shipped as frozen whole blood, as isolated PBMCs, or as DNA extracted from either sample type. This sequence originates from a man aged 50-59 years with active COVID-19. The sample consisted of peripheral blood. The sequence is built from TRBV28 and TRBJ2-7; 10 middle bases align to TRBD2. DNA sequence: TGTGCCAGCAGTTTTGTAGCGGGGGGCTACGAGCAGTACTTC. This encodes CASSFVAGGYEQYF.